This TCR beta chain was identified during a study of cytomegalovirus exposure and HLA in healthy donors. About this clone: The antigen is unknown.

Overall study results and limits: When the data were analyzed later, several of the most significant clusters appeared to be linked to common viral pathogens. As was reported, the HLA-A and HLA-B alleles of most subjects were accurately predicted from TCR beta sequences. Earlier results showed most TCR beta V segments being productive about 87% or about 30% of the time.

PCR employed 60 Vbeta and 13 Jbeta primers. Repertoires were generated with immunoSEQ multiplex PCR, while TCRdb's copy carries only in-frame clones and drops some. The sample is made up of 140,000 to 150,000 clones, and the top ten hold around 1.5% of it. The V gene's germline CDR1 is SGHRS and CDR2 YFSETQ. With 4 bases removed from V and 5 bases from J, the gap between germline ends came to 15 bases. This CDR3 spans 14 amino acids. V and J are TRBV5-1 and TRBJ2-5, with TRBD1 as a possible D gene (5 bases). Sequenced: PBMCs. The clonotype comes from a woman between 45 and 60 years old in good health and CMV-seronegative. CDR3 sequence (DNA): TGCGCCAGCAGCCCGACAGTTATGGAGGAGACCCAGTACTTC. This sequence encodes CASSPTVMEETQYF.